A single sample gave rise to the 3 T cell receptor beta chains below, sequenced in a study of T cell responses to AZD1222 COVID-19 vaccine. The method was immunoSEQ multiplex PCR; TCRdb's version includes in-frame clones alone and lacks a portion of them. Counted here are roughly 100,000 clones, approximately 90% occurring once; the ten biggest clones make up 1% to 1.5%. The sample here was peripheral blood, taken on day 0 of AZD1222 vaccination. All receptors derive from an adult in good health.

The chain links TRBV7-9 to TRBJ2-1; no definite D call. Germline lookup yields CDR1 SEHNR and CDR2 FQNEAQ (reference sequence). The V and J ends lost 5 bases and 3 bases respectively, with 14 bases between them. This CDR3 spans 15 amino acids. The CDR3 loop reads CASSPGPTLYNEQFF. The CDR3 DNA follows: TGTGCCAGCAGCCCGGGCCCGACCCTCTACAATGAGCAGTTCTTC.

The chain is built from TRBV2 and TRBJ1-2, with a possible D match to TRBD1 (6 bases). Looked up from germline, CDR1 is SNHLY and CDR2 is FYNNEI. V dropped 4 bases and J dropped 2 bases, with 17 bases sitting between them. CDR3 length: 16 amino acids. CDR3 in DNA: TGTGCCAGCAGTGGAATATCAGGGGCCGAGAACTATGGCTACACCTTC. It yields the protein CASSGISGAENYGYTF.

This chain links TRBV5-1 with TRBJ2-3; D possibly corresponds to TRBD2 (5 bases). The CDR3 loop spans 14 amino acids. Trimming left V 4 bases short and J 4 bases short, with 13 bases between. Looked up from germline, CDR1 is SGHRS and CDR2 is YFSETQ. CDR3 in DNA: TGCGCCAGCAGCCTGGACTCCGGGGCAGATACGCAGTATTTT. Encoded protein: CASSLDSGADTQYF.